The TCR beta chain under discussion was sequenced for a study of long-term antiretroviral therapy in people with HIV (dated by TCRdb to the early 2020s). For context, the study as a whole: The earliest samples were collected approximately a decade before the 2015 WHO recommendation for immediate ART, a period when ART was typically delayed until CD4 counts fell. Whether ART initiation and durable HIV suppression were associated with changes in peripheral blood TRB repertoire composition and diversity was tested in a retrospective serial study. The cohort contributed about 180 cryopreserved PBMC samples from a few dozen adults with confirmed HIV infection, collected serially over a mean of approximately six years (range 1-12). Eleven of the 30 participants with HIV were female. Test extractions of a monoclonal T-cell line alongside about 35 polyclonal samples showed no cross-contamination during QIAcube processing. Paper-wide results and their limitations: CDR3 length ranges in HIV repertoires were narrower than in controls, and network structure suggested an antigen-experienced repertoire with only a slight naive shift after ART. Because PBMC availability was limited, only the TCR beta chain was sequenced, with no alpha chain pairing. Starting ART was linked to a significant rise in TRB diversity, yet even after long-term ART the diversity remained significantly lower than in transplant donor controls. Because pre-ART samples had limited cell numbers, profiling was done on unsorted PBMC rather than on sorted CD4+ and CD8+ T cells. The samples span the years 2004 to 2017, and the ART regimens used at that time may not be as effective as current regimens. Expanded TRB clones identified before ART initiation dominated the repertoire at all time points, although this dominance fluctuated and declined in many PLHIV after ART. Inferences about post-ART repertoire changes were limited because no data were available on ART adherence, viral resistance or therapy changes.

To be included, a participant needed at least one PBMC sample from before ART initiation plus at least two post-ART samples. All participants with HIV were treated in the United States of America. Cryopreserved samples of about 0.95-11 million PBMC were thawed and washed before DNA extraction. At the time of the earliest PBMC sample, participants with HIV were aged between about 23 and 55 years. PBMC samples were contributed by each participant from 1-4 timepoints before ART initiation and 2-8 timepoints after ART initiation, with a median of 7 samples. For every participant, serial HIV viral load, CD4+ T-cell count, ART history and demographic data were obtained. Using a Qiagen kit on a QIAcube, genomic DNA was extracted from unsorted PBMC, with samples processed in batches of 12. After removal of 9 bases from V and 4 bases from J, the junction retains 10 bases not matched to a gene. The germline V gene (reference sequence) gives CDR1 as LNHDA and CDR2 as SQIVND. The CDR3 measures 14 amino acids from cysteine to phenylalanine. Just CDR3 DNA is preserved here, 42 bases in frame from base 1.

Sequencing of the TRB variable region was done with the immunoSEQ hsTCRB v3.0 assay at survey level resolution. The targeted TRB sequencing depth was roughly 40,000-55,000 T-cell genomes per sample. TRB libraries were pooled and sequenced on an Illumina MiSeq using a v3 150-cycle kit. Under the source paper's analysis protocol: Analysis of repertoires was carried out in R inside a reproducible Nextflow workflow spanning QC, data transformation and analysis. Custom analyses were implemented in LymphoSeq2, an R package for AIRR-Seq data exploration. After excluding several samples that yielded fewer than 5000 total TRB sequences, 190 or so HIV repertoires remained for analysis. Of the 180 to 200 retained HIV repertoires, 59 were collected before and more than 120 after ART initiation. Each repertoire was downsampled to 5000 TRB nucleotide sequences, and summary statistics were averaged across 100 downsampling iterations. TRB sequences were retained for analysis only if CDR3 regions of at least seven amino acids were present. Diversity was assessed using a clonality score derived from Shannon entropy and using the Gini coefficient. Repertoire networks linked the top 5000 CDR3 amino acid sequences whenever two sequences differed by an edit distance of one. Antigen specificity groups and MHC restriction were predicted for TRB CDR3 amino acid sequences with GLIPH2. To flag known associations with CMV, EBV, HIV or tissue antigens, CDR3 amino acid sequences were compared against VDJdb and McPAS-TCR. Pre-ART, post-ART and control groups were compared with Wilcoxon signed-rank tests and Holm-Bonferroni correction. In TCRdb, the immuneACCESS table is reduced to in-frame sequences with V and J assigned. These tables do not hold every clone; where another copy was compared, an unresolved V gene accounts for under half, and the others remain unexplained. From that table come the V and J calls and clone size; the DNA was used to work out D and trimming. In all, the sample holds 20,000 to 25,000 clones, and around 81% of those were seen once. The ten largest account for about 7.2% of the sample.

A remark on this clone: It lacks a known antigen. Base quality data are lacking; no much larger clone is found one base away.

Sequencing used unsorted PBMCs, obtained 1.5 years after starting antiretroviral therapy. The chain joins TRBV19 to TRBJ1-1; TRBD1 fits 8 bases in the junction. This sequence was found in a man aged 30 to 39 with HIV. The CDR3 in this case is CASGQGAGGTEAFF. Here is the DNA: TGTGCCAGCGGGCAGGGGGCCGGGGGCACTGAAGCTTTCTTT.